The 27 T cell receptor beta chains in this list originate from one sample, sequenced in a study of post-analysis software for immune sequencing data. Study-wide results and caveats: Patients had higher frequencies than controls of roughly 5 TRBV segments, including TRBV5-6, TRBV5-1 and TRBV20-1.

Antigen specificity for these receptors is unknown. Unique-molecular-identifier-tagged TCR beta cDNA libraries were used. TCRdb reprocessed the PCR reads with MiXCR, giving one entry per CDR3 protein. The table includes fewer than 900,000 distinct CDR3 sequences, 40% to 55% detected once. Sequenced: blood. These receptors all come from a girl aged 10 to 17 with multiple sclerosis.

The chain couples TRBV7-2 to TRBJ2-2; TRBD1 matches at 9 bases. With V trimmed by 5 bases and J by 1 base, 14 bases remained unmatched. The CDR3 length is 19 residues. Germline V gene sequence: CDR1 SGHTA, CDR2 FQGNSA. For the CDR3, the DNA is TGTGCCAGCAGCGACCGGACAGGGGAGGTATGGGAGAACACCGGGGAGCTGTTTTTT. Its protein is CASSDRTGEVWENTGELFF.

J is TRBJ2-7 and V is TRBV12-5; D call uncertain. The V and J ends lost 4 bases and 3 bases respectively, with 4 bases between them. This CDR3 spans 11 amino acids. Germline V CDR1 and CDR2: LGHNT, FRNRAP. In DNA form, the CDR3 reads TGTGCTAGTGGTTCCTACTACGAGCAGTACTTC. Protein sequence: CASGSYYEQYF.

This clonotype was picked up a small number of times. The chain links TRBV5-1 to TRBJ2-5, with 12 bases fitting TRBD2. This CDR3 has 17 residues. The junction had 9 bases not matched to a gene; V was cut back by 4 bases and J by 2 bases. CDR1 is SGHRS, CDR2 YFSETQ, per germline. The CDR3 nucleotides are TGCGCCAGCAGCCTACCCGGGACTAGCGGGCTTCAAGAGACCCAGTACTTC. This codes for CASSLPGTSGLQETQYF.

V usage is TRBV24-1 and J usage is TRBJ2-1, with 10 bases lining up with TRBD2. Germline CDR1 KGHDR, CDR2 SFDVKD. The V and J ends lost 9 bases and 8 bases, in that order; junction bases with no gene match: 6. The CDR3 is 13 residues long. The DNA of the CDR3 is TGTGCCACCCGTCTAGCGGGAGACGATGAGCAGTTCTTC. It encodes CATRLAGDDEQFF.

This rearrangement joins TRBV18 to TRBJ2-7; D possibly uses TRBD1 or TRBD2 (5 bases each). This CDR3 is 11 amino acids long. Trimming left V 10 bases short and J 5 bases short, with 12 bases between. Germline V gene data show CDR1 as KGHSH and CDR2 as LQKENI. CDR3 region: CATGRGDEQYF. In nucleotides, the CDR3 is TGTGCCACCGGTCGGGGCGACGAGCAGTACTTC.

The chain uses TRBV29-1 and TRBJ1-5; possible D gene TRBD1, 5 bases. V was clipped by 5 bases and J by 6 bases, with 14 bases between them. Germline V lookup: CDR1 SQVTM, CDR2 ANQGSEA. The CDR3 loop spans 13 amino acids. CDR3 DNA sequence: TGCAGCGTTACCACAGGATCAGGTCAGCCCCAGCATTTT. It specifies CSVTTGSGQPQHF.

The chain carries TRBV4-2 and TRBJ2-3; no definite D call. Trimming took off 4 bases at V and 1 base at J, with 9 bases between the two ends. The CDR3 covers 14 residues. The V gene's germline CDR1 is LGHNA and CDR2 YNFKEQ. The CDR3 reads CASSPTTGTDTQYF. The CDR3, as DNA: TGTGCCAGCAGCCCCACCACGGGCACAGATACGCAGTATTTT.

V and J are TRBV20-1 and TRBJ2-7, with 7 bases identical to TRBD2. Trimming took 6 bases from V and 0 from J; bases not matched to a gene: 8. This CDR3 region has 14 residues. Germline CDR1 DFQATT, CDR2 SNEGSKA (reference sequence). This chain's CDR3 is CSAPSGTYSYEQYF. CDR3 nucleotide sequence: TGCAGTGCCCCCAGCGGGACTTACTCCTACGAGCAGTACTTC.

This clonotype occurred a few times. The chain's CDR3 is CASSPMGGFGKNIQYF. The CDR3 bases are TGCGCCAGCAGCCCCATGGGAGGGTTCGGCAAAAACATTCAGTACTTC. V usage is TRBV5-1 and J usage is TRBJ2-4, with TRBD2 matching 7 bases. Looked up from germline, CDR1 is SGHRS and CDR2 is YFSETQ. The junction had 10 bases not matched to a gene; V was cut back by 4 bases and J by 3 bases. This CDR3 is built from 16 residues. Drawing the rest from reference TRBV5-1 and TRBJ2-4, the complete variable domain is KAGVTQTPRYLIKTRGQQVTLSCSPISGHRSVSWYQQTPGQGLQFLFEYFSETQRNKGNFPGRFSGRQFSNSRSEMNVSTLELGDSALYLCASSPMGGFGKNIQYFGAGTRLSVL.

The chain joins TRBV5-1 to TRBJ2-1; TRBD2 matches at 7 bases. This CDR3 comprises 15 residues. V gave up 7 bases and J gave up 4 bases; unmatched junction bases: 11. Germline V CDR1 and CDR2: SGHRS, YFSETQ. CDR3 DNA sequence: TGCGCCAGCTCCTGTAGGGAGGGAATTTACAATGAGCAGTTCTTC. Its protein is CASSCREGIYNEQFF.

This clonotype was seen once. This rearrangement joins TRBV6-1 to TRBJ2-7; D unclear. CDR1 is MNHNS and CDR2 is SASEGT in the germline V gene. CDR3 size: 16 residues. With 6 bases removed from V and 0 bases from J, the gap between germline ends came to 18 bases. The CDR3 DNA reads as TGTGCCAGCAGCTCCGACCAGACTTCAAGCTCCTACGAGCAGTACTTC. Its translation is CASSSDQTSSSYEQYF.

V and J are TRBV7-2 and TRBJ2-3, with 7 bases identical to TRBD1. Per the germline V gene, CDR1 is SGHTA and CDR2 is FQGNSA. Unmatched junction bases numbered 1, after V lost 1 base and J lost 0 bases. The length of the CDR3 is 15 residues. In DNA form, the CDR3 reads TGTGCCAGCAGCTTAGAGGGGGCCAGCACAGATACGCAGTATTTT. It codes for CASSLEGASTDTQYF.

This rearrangement joins TRBV20-1 to TRBJ2-5; D is undetermined. The V gene's germline CDR1 is DFQATT and CDR2 SNEGSKA (reference sequence). Trimming left V 5 bases short and J 2 bases short, with 18 bases between. The CDR3 covers 15 residues. CDR3 region: CSASIGWWVQETQYF. CDR3 nucleotides: TGCAGTGCTTCCATCGGATGGTGGGTACAAGAGACCCAGTACTTC.

This clonotype was seen a handful of times. V and J are TRBV29-1 and TRBJ1-2; no definite D call. The CDR3 loop spans 12 amino acids. The germline V gene encodes CDR1 SQVTM and CDR2 ANQGSEA. Trimming left V 4 bases short and J 6 bases short, with 12 bases between. The CDR3 loop reads CSVGSAPNGYTF. The CDR3 DNA reads TGCAGCGTTGGTTCTGCTCCTAATGGCTACACCTTC.

V gene TRBV24-1 combines with J gene TRBJ1-1; no clear D. Germline V gives CDR1 KGHDR, CDR2 SFDVKD. The CDR3 totals 11 residues. Trimming removed 8 bases at V and 5 bases at J, with 8 bases between. The CDR3 protein is CATTAGTEAFF. The CDR3 DNA is TGTGCCACCACCGCGGGGACTGAAGCTTTCTTT.

The gene calls are TRBV27 and TRBJ2-4, with D perhaps TRBD1 or TRBD2 (6 bases each). The J call could be wrong; TRBJ2-7 is a better fit for the DNA end. Germline V gene data show CDR1 as MNHEY and CDR2 as SMNVEV (reference sequence). The CDR3 contains 13 residues. DNA of the CDR3: TGTGCCAGCAGTTATCCGGGGGCTGGCGAGCAGTACTTC. The encoded protein is CASSYPGAGEQYF.

The chain recombines TRBV12-3 or TRBV12-4 with TRBJ2-2, with TRBD2 matching over 12 bases. V gave up 7 bases and J gave up 6 bases; unmatched junction bases: 6. The CDR3 runs 15 residues. The CDR3 DNA reads as TGTGCCAGCACCATGACTAGCGGGAGCCCCGGGGAGCTGTTTTTT. Translated, it gives CASTMTSGSPGELFF.

This clonotype showed up just a few times. V gene TRBV5-1 combines with J gene TRBJ2-1; the D call may be TRBD1 or TRBD2 (5 bases each). Germline V lookup: CDR1 SGHRS, CDR2 YFSETQ. The V end was cut by 4 bases, the J end by 8 bases, with 13 bases between. The CDR3 contains 13 residues. The CDR3 spells CASSPEPGHEQFF. The CDR3 region has the DNA TGCGCCAGCAGCCCGGAGCCGGGGCATGAGCAGTTCTTC.

This clonotype has only a few counts. The chain employs TRBV12-3 or TRBV12-4 and TRBJ2-5; 9 nucleotides line up with TRBD2. The J segment lost 5 bases and the V segment lost 0 bases, leaving 7 bases of the junction unmatched. CDR3 length: 16 amino acids. The CDR3 DNA sequence: TGTGCCAGCAGTTTAGCGCTAGCGGGACGAATCGAGACCCAGTACTTC. This translates into CASSLALAGRIETQYF.

This clonotype has more than one count but fewer than ten. This chain links TRBV7-8 with TRBJ2-7; 9 positions agree with TRBD1. The V gene's germline CDR1 is SGHVS and CDR2 FQNEAQ. The CDR3 runs 17 residues. V trimming: 0 bases; J trimming: 4 bases; junction bases outside the gene matches: 10. CDR3 residues: CASSLARVGTGYYEQYF. The CDR3 nucleotides are TGTGCCAGCAGCTTAGCGCGGGTCGGGACAGGGTATTACGAGCAGTACTTC.

This clonotype was observed a few times. The chain is built from TRBV12-3 or TRBV12-4 and TRBJ2-5; tentatively, D is TRBD2 (6 bases). The CDR3 contains 12 residues. Trimming took 3 bases from V and 11 from J, leaving 13 bases between them. In nucleotides, the CDR3 is TGTGCCAGCAGTTTGAGCGGGTGGGAGCAGTACTTC. It yields the protein CASSLSGWEQYF.

This rearrangement joins TRBV20-1 to TRBJ2-1; D remains ambiguous. V shed 1 base and J shed 7 bases, with 11 bases lying between them. CDR1 and CDR2 (germline): DFQATT, SNEGSKA (reference sequence). The length of the CDR3 is 13 residues. The CDR3: CSARVHERNEQFF. Written as DNA, the CDR3 is TGCAGTGCTAGAGTCCATGAGAGGAATGAGCAGTTCTTC.

This clonotype has only one observation. The rearrangement joins TRBV28 to TRBJ2-3; D gene uncertain. The V end was cut by 3 bases, the J end by 0 bases, with 10 bases between. This CDR3 has 15 amino acids. CDR1 and CDR2 from the germline V gene are MDHEN and SYDVKM. The DNA of the CDR3 is TGTGCCAGCAGTTTGCAGACACCAAGCACAGATACGCAGTATTTT. It codes for CASSLQTPSTDTQYF.

The CDR3 DNA is TGTGCCAGCTCGCGGTCGGCCTTCTGGAGCACTGAAGCTTTCTTT. This translates into CASSRSAFWSTEAFF. The chain carries TRBV7-8 and TRBJ1-1; D not resolved. V was clipped by 8 bases and J by 4 bases, with 20 bases between them. The CDR3 consists of 15 residues. Germline V gene lookup returns CDR1 SGHVS and CDR2 FQNEAQ.

The V gene is TRBV30, the J gene TRBJ2-1, with 9 bases matching TRBD2. The CDR3 sequence is 15 residues long. Germline-derived CDR1 and CDR2 are GTSNPN and SVGIG (reference sequence). V dropped 2 bases and J dropped 4; count of bases not matched to a gene: 6. The CDR3 nucleotides read TGTGCCTGGAGTCCACTAGCGGGTCAATACAATGAGCAGTTCTTC. Encoded protein: CAWSPLAGQYNEQFF. Looking up the rest from reference TRBV30 and TRBJ2-1 gives the full variable domain: SQTIHQWPATLVQPVGSPLSLECTVEGTSNPNLYWYRQAAGRGLQLLFYSVGIGQISSEVPQNLSASRPQDRQFILSSKKLLLSDSGFYLCAWSPLAGQYNEQFFGPGTRLTVL.

The CDR3: CATSRSFSSYEQYF. Here the CDR3 DNA reads TGTGCCACCAGCAGAAGCTTCAGCTCCTACGAGCAGTACTTC. This chain uses TRBV15 with TRBJ2-7; no definite D call. The V end was cut by 2 bases, the J end by 0 bases, with 8 bases between. There are 14 residues in the CDR3. Germline loops: CDR1 LNHNV, CDR2 YYDKDF (reference sequence).

This chain uses TRBV29-1 with TRBJ1-2, with 8 bases identical to TRBD1. Trimming took 7 bases from V and 4 from J; bases not matched to a gene: 8. Germline CDR1 and CDR2: SQVTM and ANQGSEA. The CDR3 has 13 amino acids. CDR3 nucleotides: TGCAGCGCCTACAGGGGGACTGCCTATGGCTACACCTTC. This sequence encodes CSAYRGTAYGYTF.